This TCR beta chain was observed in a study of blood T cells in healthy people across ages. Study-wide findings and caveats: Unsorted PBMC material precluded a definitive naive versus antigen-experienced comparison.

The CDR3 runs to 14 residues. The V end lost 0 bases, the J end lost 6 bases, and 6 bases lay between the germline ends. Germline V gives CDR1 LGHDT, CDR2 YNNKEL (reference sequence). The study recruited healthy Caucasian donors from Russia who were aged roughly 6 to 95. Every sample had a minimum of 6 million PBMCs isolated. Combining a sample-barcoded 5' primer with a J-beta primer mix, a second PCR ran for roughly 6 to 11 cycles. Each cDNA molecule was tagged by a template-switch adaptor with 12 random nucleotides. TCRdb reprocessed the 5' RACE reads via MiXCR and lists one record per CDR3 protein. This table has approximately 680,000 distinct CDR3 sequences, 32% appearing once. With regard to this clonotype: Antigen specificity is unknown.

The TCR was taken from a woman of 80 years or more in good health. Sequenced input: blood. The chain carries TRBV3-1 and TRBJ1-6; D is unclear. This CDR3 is CASSQDQPNSPLHF. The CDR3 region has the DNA TGTGCCAGCAGCCAAGATCAGCCTAATTCACCCCTCCACTTT. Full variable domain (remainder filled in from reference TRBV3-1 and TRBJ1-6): DTAVSQTPKYLVTQMGNDKSIKCEQNLGHDTMYWYKQDSKKFLKIMFSYNNKELIINETVPNRFSPKSPDKAHLNLHINSLELGDSAVYFCASSQDQPNSPLHFGNGTRLTVT.